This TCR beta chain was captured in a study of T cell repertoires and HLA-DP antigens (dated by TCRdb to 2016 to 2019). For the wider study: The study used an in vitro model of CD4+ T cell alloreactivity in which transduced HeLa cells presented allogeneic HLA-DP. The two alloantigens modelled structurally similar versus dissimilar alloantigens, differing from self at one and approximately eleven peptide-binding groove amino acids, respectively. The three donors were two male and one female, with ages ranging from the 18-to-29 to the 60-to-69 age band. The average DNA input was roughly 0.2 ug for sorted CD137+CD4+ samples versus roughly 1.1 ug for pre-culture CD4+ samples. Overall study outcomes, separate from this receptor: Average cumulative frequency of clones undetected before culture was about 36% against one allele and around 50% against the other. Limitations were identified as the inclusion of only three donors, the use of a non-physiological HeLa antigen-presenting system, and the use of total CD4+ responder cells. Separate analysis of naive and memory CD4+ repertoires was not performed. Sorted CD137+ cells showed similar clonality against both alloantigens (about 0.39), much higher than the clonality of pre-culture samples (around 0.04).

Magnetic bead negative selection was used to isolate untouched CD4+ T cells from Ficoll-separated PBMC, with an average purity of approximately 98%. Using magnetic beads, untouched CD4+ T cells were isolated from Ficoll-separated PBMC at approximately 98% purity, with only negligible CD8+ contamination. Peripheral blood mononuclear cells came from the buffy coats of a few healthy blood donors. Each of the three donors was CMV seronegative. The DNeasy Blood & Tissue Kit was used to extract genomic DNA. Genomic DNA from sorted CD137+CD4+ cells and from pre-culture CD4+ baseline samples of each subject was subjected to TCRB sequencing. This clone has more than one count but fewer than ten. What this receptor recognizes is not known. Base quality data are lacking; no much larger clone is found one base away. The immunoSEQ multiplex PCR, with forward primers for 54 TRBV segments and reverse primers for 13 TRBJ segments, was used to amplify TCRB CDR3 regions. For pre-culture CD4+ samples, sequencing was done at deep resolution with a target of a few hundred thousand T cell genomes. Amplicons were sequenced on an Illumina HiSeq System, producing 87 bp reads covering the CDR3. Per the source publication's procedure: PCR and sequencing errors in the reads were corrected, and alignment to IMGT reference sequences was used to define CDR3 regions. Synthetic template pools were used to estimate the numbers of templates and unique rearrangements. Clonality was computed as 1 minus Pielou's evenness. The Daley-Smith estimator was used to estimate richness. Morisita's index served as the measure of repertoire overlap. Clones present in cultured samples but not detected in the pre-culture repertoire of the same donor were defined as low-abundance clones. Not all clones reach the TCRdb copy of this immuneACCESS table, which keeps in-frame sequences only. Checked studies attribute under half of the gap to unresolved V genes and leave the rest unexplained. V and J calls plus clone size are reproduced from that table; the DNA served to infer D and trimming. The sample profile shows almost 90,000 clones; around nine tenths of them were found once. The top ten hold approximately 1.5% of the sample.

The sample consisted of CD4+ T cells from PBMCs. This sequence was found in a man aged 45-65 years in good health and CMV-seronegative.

The CDR3 region has the sequence CASSVGTNGNEQFF. Read as DNA, the sequence is TGCGCCAGCAGCGTCGGGACTAACGGGAATGAGCAGTTCTTC. The chain employs TRBV5-1 and TRBJ2-1, and 7 bases in between align with TRBD2. The germline V gene provides CDR1 SGHRS and CDR2 YFSETQ. V is trimmed back by 4 bases and J by 7 bases, and the junction contains 8 bases that no gene match accounts for. The CDR3, cysteine through phenylalanine, is 14 amino acids long. Only CDR3 DNA is held: 42 bases, read in frame from base 1.